One sample yielded the 20 T cell receptor beta chains listed below, sequenced in a study of blood T cell repertoires in COVID-19. TCRdb's copy holds only in-frame clones and misses some; the assay was immunoSEQ multiplex PCR. The sample holds 120,000 to 150,000 clones, approximately 86% seen once. The sequenced sample was PBMCs or T cells enriched from blood (not recorded which). The receptors were gathered from a woman between 40 and 55 years old who had been exposed to COVID-19.

V gene TRBV14 combines with J gene TRBJ1-2; 9 bases agree with TRBD1. V lost 1 base to trimming and J lost 7 bases; unmatched junction nucleotides: 10. Germline-derived CDR1 and CDR2 are SGHDN and FVKESK. This CDR3 spans 16 amino acids. The CDR3 reads CASSQARGGQGGGYTF. CDR3 bases: TGTGCCAGCAGCCAAGCAAGAGGGGGACAGGGCGGTGGCTACACCTTC.

This chain connects TRBV7-9 to TRBJ1-2; perhaps TRBD1 as D (5 bases). V was trimmed by 0 bases and J by 3 bases, leaving 20 bases between them. This CDR3 spans 18 amino acids. Germline lookup yields CDR1 SEHNR and CDR2 FQNEAQ (reference sequence). This CDR3 is CASSLATGWVQEYYGYTF. In DNA, the CDR3 is TGTGCCAGCAGCTTAGCCACAGGATGGGTTCAAGAATACTATGGCTACACCTTC.

This chain uses TRBV28 with TRBJ2-7; possible D gene TRBD1, 6 bases. Trimming left V 2 bases short and J 5 bases short, with 16 bases between. Germline CDR1 reads MDHEN; CDR2 reads SYDVKM. The CDR3 covers 15 residues. CDR3 sequence reads: CASSLVRGIVDEQYF. In DNA form, the CDR3 reads TGTGCCAGCAGTTTAGTAAGGGGGATTGTGGACGAGCAGTACTTC. The full variable domain, rest sourced from reference TRBV28 and TRBJ2-7, is DVKVTQSSRYLVKRTGEKVFLECVQDMDHENMFWYRQDPGLGLRLIYFSYDVKMKEKGDIPEGYSVSREKKERFSLILESASTNQTSMYLCASSLVRGIVDEQYFGPGTRLTVT.

V gene TRBV6-5 combines with J gene TRBJ1-1, with no clear D. This CDR3 contains 15 residues. V shed 7 bases and J shed 0 bases, with 15 bases lying between them. The germline CDR1 and CDR2 sequences are MNHEY and SVGAGI. Written as DNA, the CDR3 is TGTGCCAGCAACGAGGGAGAGAAAATGAACACTGAAGCTTTCTTT. Translated, it gives CASNEGEKMNTEAFF.

This rearrangement joins TRBV29-1 to TRBJ2-1; D is possibly TRBD2 (5 bases). This CDR3 contains 15 residues. The V end lost 1 base, the J end lost 1 base, and 11 bases lay between the germline ends. CDR1 and CDR2 (germline): SQVTM, ANQGSEA. The CDR3 reads CSVEAPGRSYNEQFF. The CDR3 DNA sequence: TGCAGCGTTGAAGCACCGGGGAGATCCTACAATGAGCAGTTCTTC.

V usage is TRBV4-3 and J usage is TRBJ1-1, with D perhaps TRBD1 (5 bases). Per germline, CDR1 LGHNA and CDR2 YSLEER. The CDR3 sequence is 16 residues long. V dropped 0 bases and J dropped 4 bases, with 15 bases sitting between them. CDR3 sequence reads: CASSQDRTRGTTEAFF. The CDR3 nucleotides read TGCGCCAGCAGCCAAGATCGGACCCGGGGGACCACTGAAGCTTTCTTT.

V and J are TRBV10-3 and TRBJ1-5; unclear D gene. Germline-derived CDR1 and CDR2 are ENHRY and SYGVKD. V lost 2 bases to trimming and J lost 8 bases, with 13 bases between them. This CDR3 contains 14 residues. The CDR3: CAISEDNKREPQHF. The CDR3 DNA reads as TGTGCCATCAGTGAGGACAATAAGAGGGAGCCCCAGCATTTT.

The gene calls are TRBV5-1 and TRBJ1-1; TRBD1 is a possible D gene (5 bases). Germline loops: CDR1 SGHRS, CDR2 YFSETQ. The CDR3 extends over 14 amino acids. Trimming left V 5 bases short and J 3 bases short, with 14 bases between. CDR3 nucleotides: TGCGCCAGCAGGTTTGACGGGGGTCACACTGAAGCTTTCTTT. Its translation is CASRFDGGHTEAFF. The full variable domain, its missing parts supplied by reference TRBV5-1 and TRBJ1-1, is KAGVTQTPRYLIKTRGQQVTLSCSPISGHRSVSWYQQTPGQGLQFLFEYFSETQRNKGNFPGRFSGRQFSNSRSEMNVSTLELGDSALYLCASRFDGGHTEAFFGQGTRLTVV.

This clone was observed a few times. The genes are TRBV3-1 (or the pseudogene TRBV3-2) and TRBJ1-3, with TRBD1 as a possible D gene (5 bases). Germline V gene lookup returns CDR1 LGHDT and CDR2 YNNKEL (reference sequence). The CDR3 is made up of 16 amino acids. V lost 3 bases and J lost 0, with 12 bases in between. This CDR3 reads CASSHSSGTSGNTIYF. CDR3 coding DNA: TGTGCCAGCAGCCATAGCAGCGGGACCTCTGGAAACACCATATATTTT.

The V and J genes are TRBV7-8 and TRBJ1-2, with 8 nucleotides matching TRBD1. This CDR3 region has 13 residues. J gave up 6 bases and V 8 bases, and 8 bases lay outside the gene matches. Germline V lookup: CDR1 SGHVS, CDR2 FQNEAQ. CDR3 sequence: CASGDRREDGYTF. CDR3 coding DNA: TGTGCCAGCGGGGACAGGAGGGAAGATGGCTACACCTTC.

The V call is TRBV5-4, the J call TRBJ1-2, with 9 positions matching TRBD1. V shed 4 bases, J shed 3 bases, and the junction held 4 bases outside the gene matches. CDR3 length: 14 amino acids. Looked up from germline, CDR1 is SGHNT and CDR2 is YYREEE (reference sequence). The CDR3 DNA reads as TGTGCCAGCAGCGCCGGACAGGGGCACTATGGCTACACCTTC. This sequence encodes CASSAGQGHYGYTF.

As DNA, the CDR3 is TGTGCCAGCAGCTACCGGGACAGCCCTTCAGTGCTGTTTTTT. It encodes CASSYRDSPSVLFF. The chain has TRBV6-5 and TRBJ1-4; 7 nucleotides match TRBD1. Germline assignment: CDR1 MNHEY and CDR2 SVGAGI. The J segment lost 14 bases and the V segment lost 6 bases, leaving 15 bases of the junction unmatched. The length of the CDR3 is 14 residues.

This clone was seen once. The rearrangement uses TRBV27 and TRBJ2-7; 7 nucleotides agree with TRBD1. CDR3 length: 15 residues. The germline V gene encodes CDR1 MNHEY and CDR2 SMNVEV (reference sequence). The V segment lost 2 bases and the J segment 2 bases; nucleotides outside the gene matches: 6. CDR3 sequence reads: CASSLRGTEAYEQYF. The CDR3 DNA reads as TGTGCCAGCAGTTTAAGGGGGACAGAAGCCTACGAGCAGTACTTC.

The sample holds one count of this clone. The chain employs TRBV5-1 and TRBJ1-1, with D maybe TRBD1 (6 bases). The CDR3 length is 14 residues. Deletions cut 4 bases from V and 2 bases from J, with 12 bases between. CDR1 is SGHRS, CDR2 YFSETQ, per germline. CDR3 nucleotides: TGCGCCAGCAGCCAAACAGGGAGAAACACTGAAGCTTTCTTT. The encoded protein is CASSQTGRNTEAFF.

This clone was detected only once. The CDR3 is CASSSLTSGGAAGETQYF. CDR3 coding DNA: TGTGCCAGCAGCTCCTTGACTAGCGGGGGGGCTGCGGGAGAGACCCAGTACTTC. The chain is built from TRBV11-2 and TRBJ2-5, with 14 positions matching TRBD2. CDR3 length equals 18 residues. CDR1 SGHAT and CDR2 FQNNGV come from the germline V gene. V lost 4 bases, J lost 4 bases, and 11 bases stayed unmatched.

The chain links TRBV19 to TRBJ2-3; 7 bases map to TRBD2. The CDR3 runs to 15 residues. Per germline, CDR1 LNHDA and CDR2 SQIVND (reference sequence). Trimming at V came to 9 bases and at J to 5 bases, leaving 14 bases not matched to a gene. CDR3 sequence reads: CASAASGGVRDTQYF. The CDR3 bases are TGTGCCAGCGCGGCTAGCGGTGGGGTTCGAGATACGCAGTATTTT.

The J gene is TRBJ1-1, the V gene TRBV10-3, with D perhaps matching TRBD1 (5 bases). Germline V gene data show CDR1 as ENHRY and CDR2 as SYGVKD. The V end lost 6 bases, the J end lost 2 bases, and 13 bases lay between the germline ends. The CDR3 is made up of 14 amino acids. CDR3 loop: CAIRTQEFNTEAFF. CDR3 coding DNA: TGTGCCATCAGGACACAGGAGTTTAACACTGAAGCTTTCTTT.

This clone was recorded many times. The rearrangement links TRBV7-9 to TRBJ2-1; D perhaps matches TRBD2 (6 bases). CDR1 and CDR2 from the germline V gene are SEHNR and FQNEAQ (reference sequence). Trimming left V 7 bases short and J 5 bases short, with 12 bases between. CDR3 length: 13 residues. The CDR3 bases are TGTGCCAGCAACCTAGGAGGGAACAATGAGCAGTTCTTC. Residues: CASNLGGNNEQFF.

The CDR3 loop is CASSWGGGYTF. Written as DNA, the CDR3 is TGTGCCAGCAGTTGGGGGGGCGGCTACACCTTC. The chain uses TRBV6-5 and TRBJ1-2, with TRBD1 as a possible D gene (6 bases). V was shortened by 4 bases and J by 8 bases, with 8 bases between the two germline ends. Germline values: CDR1 MNHEY, CDR2 SVGAGI. CDR3 length: 11 residues.

The chain couples TRBV21-1 to TRBJ1-1; TRBD1, the table's D call, lacks a check against the DNA. TRBV21-1 corresponds to a pseudogene. CDR3 length: 18 residues. CDR3 in DNA: TGTGCCAGCAGCATTTTCTTCTGGACAGGAATACTGAACACTGAAGCTTTCTTT. Translated: CASSIFFWTGILNTEAFF.